The entry below gives a single TCR beta chain sequence along with its context. The clone's antigen remains unknown. Base-call qualities are not available, and no considerably larger clone is one nucleotide away. From cysteine to phenylalanine, the CDR3 is 19 amino acids long. Solely the CDR3 DNA is kept, with 57 bases framed from the first base. From V the trimming removes 6 bases and from J it removes 2 bases, while the gene matches leave 20 bases of the junction unaccounted for. CDR1 and CDR2 are read off the germline V gene as SQVTM and ANQGSEA. This sample was taken from a study of technical replicates of blood from a handful of donors (dated 2017 in TCRdb). The library was obtained by the immunoSEQ multiplex PCR assay. TCRdb mirrors the immuneACCESS table, restricted to in-frame sequences. Some clones are absent from its copies; in checked studies, under half trace to an unresolved V gene, and the reason for the others is unknown. Present in this sample are some 80,000 clones, roughly 96% of which were seen just once. Of the sample, about 0.3% falls within the top ten clones.

The TCR comes from a human donor in good health. The sequence joins TRBV29-1 to TRBJ2-1; 9 bases in the junction line up with TRBD1. Sequencing was carried out using T cells isolated from PBMCs. The base sequence is TGCAGCGTCATCCTTTGGACAGGGGACTCTAATCTACCCTACAATGAGCAGTTCTTC. It translates as CSVILWTGDSNLPYNEQFF.